The 23 T cell receptor beta chains presented below share a single source sample, sequenced in a study of molecular identifiers for immune sequencing clone quantification. TCRdb reprocessed the PCR reads via MiXCR and lists one record per CDR3 protein. The repertoire holds about 640,000 distinct CDR3 sequences, 20% seen once, with 0.7% to 1% in the top ten. Sequenced sample: naive CD8+ T cells from blood, with Jurkat cell RNA spiked in. The subset: FACS-sorted CD8+CD4-CCR7+CD45RA+ naive T cells. Every receptor here comes from a human donor in good health. Some libraries in this study had Jurkat cell RNA spiked in.

The chain couples TRBV7-9 to TRBJ1-6, with TRBD1 matching 7 bases. V lost 3 bases, J lost 10 bases, and 6 bases stayed unmatched. The CDR3 runs 14 residues. Germline V gene lookup returns CDR1 SEHNR and CDR2 FQNEAQ (reference sequence). The CDR3 region has the DNA TGTGCCAGCAGCTTGACCACAGGGGTCTCACCCCTCCACTTT. This codes for CASSLTTGVSPLHF.

This chain joins TRBV20-1 and TRBJ1-2, with TRBD1 identical over 9 bases. Germline V gives CDR1 DFQATT, CDR2 SNEGSKA (reference sequence). V was clipped by 4 bases and J by 6 bases; unmatched bases: 15. The length of the CDR3 is 16 residues. The CDR3 spells CSAIKGTGGATDGYTF. The CDR3, as DNA: TGCAGTGCTATTAAAGGTACAGGGGGCGCGACTGATGGCTACACCTTC.

This clonotype was seen at least ten times. One junction end disagrees with the germline gene, perhaps due to a read error. V gene TRBV7-7 combines with J gene TRBJ2-3, with 11 bases that match TRBD2. CDR3 length: 17 amino acids. Per germline, CDR1 SSHAT and CDR2 FNYEAQ (reference sequence). The CDR3 DNA follows: TGTGCTAGCAGCAAGGAACCGGGACTAGCGGTCTCAGATACGCAGTATTTT. As protein: CASSKEPGLAVSDTQYF. Drawing the rest from reference TRBV7-7 and TRBJ2-3, the complete variable domain is GAGVSQSPRYKVTKRGQDVTLRCDPISSHATLYWYQQALGQGPEFLTYFNYEAQPDKSGLPSDRFSAERPEGSISTLTIQRTEQRDSAMYRCASSKEPGLAVSDTQYFGPGTRLTVL.

This clonotype was detected many times. The chain is built from TRBV2 and TRBJ1-5, with a possible D match to TRBD1 (5 bases). The CDR3 length is 14 residues. The germline V gene has CDR1 SNHLY and CDR2 FYNNEI. V lost 3 bases, J lost 7 bases, and 13 bases lay in between. The CDR3 loop reads CASSEEGQVQPQHF. The CDR3 region has the DNA TGTGCCAGCAGTGAGGAGGGGCAGGTCCAGCCCCAGCATTTT.

A note on this clonotype: One base away lies a much larger clone, so this may be a sequencing read error. This chain joins TRBV3-1 and TRBJ2-7; tentative D call: TRBD2 (6 bases). The length of the CDR3 is 14 residues. Germline CDR1 LGHDT, CDR2 YNNKEL (reference sequence). The V and J ends lost 4 bases and 6 bases respectively, with 16 bases between them. This CDR3 is CASSPKGGGCEQYF. CDR3 nucleotide sequence: TGTGCCAGCAGCCCTAAGGGAGGAGGGTGCGAGCAGTACTTC.

The chain links TRBV19 to TRBJ1-2; maybe TRBD1 (5 bases). Germline lookup yields CDR1 LNHDA and CDR2 SQIVND (reference sequence). The ends were cut back, 5 bases at V and 5 bases at J, with 15 bases in the middle. This CDR3 is built from 14 residues. The CDR3 DNA reads TGTGCCAGTAGTGCGGGGCTAAGCGGTTATGGCTACACCTTC. This encodes CASSAGLSGYGYTF.

This chain links TRBV5-1 with TRBJ2-7; 9 nucleotides line up with TRBD1. V was clipped by 4 bases and J by 6 bases; unmatched bases: 17. Germline V lookup: CDR1 SGHRS, CDR2 YFSETQ. This CDR3 is built from 17 residues. CDR3 sequence reads: CASSLDLPGTGHLEQYF. The DNA of the CDR3 is TGCGCCAGCAGCCTCGACCTACCCGGGACAGGGCACCTCGAGCAGTACTTC.

V usage is TRBV7-9 and J usage is TRBJ2-7; D could derive from TRBD1 or TRBD2 (5 bases each). CDR3 length: 14 residues. V was trimmed by 2 bases and J by 4 bases, leaving 12 bases between them. Germline CDR1 SEHNR, CDR2 FQNEAQ (reference sequence). DNA for the CDR3: TGTGCCAGCAGCTTACCTTCCGGGGCATACGAGCAGTACTTC. Protein sequence: CASSLPSGAYEQYF.

This clonotype was picked up a small number of times. The genes are TRBV3-2 and TRBJ2-3. TRBV3-2 is classified as a pseudogene. This CDR3 spans 18 amino acids. CDR3 bases: TGTGCCAGCAGCCAACCAGCCCGTCGGGGTACAAGCACAGATACGCAGTATTTT. This translates into CASSQPARRGTSTDTQYF.

Ten or more counts support this clonotype. This chain joins TRBV14 and TRBJ2-2; D remains unclear. The CDR3 contains 14 residues. In germline, CDR1 is SGHDN, CDR2 FVKESK. V lost 0 bases and J lost 2, with 4 bases in between. The CDR3 nucleotides read TGTGCCAGCAGCCAAGACTATAACACCGGGGAGCTGTTTTTT. As protein: CASSQDYNTGELFF. The full variable domain, its missing parts supplied by reference TRBV14 and TRBJ2-2, is EAGVTQFPSHSVIEKGQTVTLRCDPISGHDNLYWYRRVMGKEIKFLLHFVKESKQDESGMPNNRFLAERTGGTYSTLKVQPAELEDSGVYFCASSQDYNTGELFFGEGSRLTVL.

This clonotype was recorded many times. CDR3 coding DNA: TGCAGTGCTAGTGAAGGACTAGCGGGATCGGACACCGGGGAGCTGTTTTTT. Protein product: CSASEGLAGSDTGELFF. The V gene is TRBV20-1, the J gene TRBJ2-2; TRBD2 aligns across 12 bases. The CDR3 has 17 residues. Germline V gene lookup returns CDR1 DFQATT and CDR2 SNEGSKA (reference sequence). Unmatched junction bases numbered 8, after V lost 3 bases and J lost 3 bases.

Details on this clonotype: A much larger clone differs by one base, so this may be a read error. This chain connects TRBV7-2 to TRBJ2-7; D possibly corresponds to TRBD1 (5 bases). The CDR3 runs 14 residues. The V end was cut by 1 base, the J end by 6 bases, with 13 bases between. CDR1 SGHTA and CDR2 FQGNSA come from the germline V gene. As DNA, the CDR3 is TGTGCCAGCAGCTTAGGGGGTAGGGGTGGCGAGCAGTACGTC. This translates into CASSLGGRGGEQYV.

This clonotype appeared many times. The CDR3 DNA follows: TGTGCCAGCAGTTCGACCGACGAGCAGTACTTC. Translated: CASSSTDEQYF. J is TRBJ2-7 and V is TRBV12-3 or TRBV12-4; unclear D gene. The CDR3 totals 11 residues. Trimming took 4 bases from V and 5 from J, leaving 6 bases between them.

The V gene is TRBV27, the J gene TRBJ2-1; TRBD2 aligns across 9 bases. V trimming: 0 bases; J trimming: 4 bases; junction bases outside the gene matches: 10. This CDR3 region has 18 residues. The V gene's germline CDR1 is MNHEY and CDR2 SMNVEV (reference sequence). The CDR3 DNA sequence: TGTGCCAGCAGTTTATCTGGGGGCGGGAGGGCCCGGTACAATGAGCAGTTCTTC. Translated, it gives CASSLSGGGRARYNEQFF.

This clonotype was counted ten times or more. This chain uses TRBV28 with TRBJ1-5, with D possibly being TRBD1 (6 bases). Germline lookup yields CDR1 MDHEN and CDR2 SYDVKM. This CDR3 is built from 15 residues. Between the trimmed V and J ends, which lost 3 bases and 4 bases, there was a span of 13 bases. CDR3 DNA: TGTGCCAGCAGTTTCGGACAGTTTTTGAATCAGCCCCAGCATTTT. This sequence encodes CASSFGQFLNQPQHF. Complete variable domain (other parts from reference TRBV28 and TRBJ1-5): DVKVTQSSRYLVKRTGEKVFLECVQDMDHENMFWYRQDPGLGLRLIYFSYDVKMKEKGDIPEGYSVSREKKERFSLILESASTNQTSMYLCASSFGQFLNQPQHFGDGTRLSIL.

This clonotype was observed many times. The chain carries TRBV4-1 and TRBJ2-7; 7 bases line up with TRBD2. J was trimmed by 7 bases and V by 0 bases; bases with no gene match: 3. CDR1 is MGHRA, CDR2 YSYEKL, per germline. The CDR3 runs 13 residues. The CDR3 loop is CASSQEEGGEQYF. The CDR3 DNA reads TGCGCCAGCAGCCAAGAGGAGGGAGGGGAGCAGTACTTC.

This rearrangement joins TRBV27 to TRBJ2-3; no reliable D call. CDR3 length: 14 amino acids. Germline lookup yields CDR1 MNHEY and CDR2 SMNVEV (reference sequence). V lost 0 bases and J 2 bases, leaving 6 bases between the germline ends. The CDR3 sequence is CASSLSDNTDTQYF. CDR3 sequence (DNA): TGTGCCAGCAGTTTATCAGACAACACAGATACGCAGTATTTT.

Points on this clonotype: A much larger clonotype is one base distant, so this may be a read error. The chain has TRBV6-5 and TRBJ2-2, with D tentatively TRBD2 (6 bases). V lost 10 bases to trimming and J lost 7 bases, with 19 bases between them. This CDR3 is 14 amino acids long. CDR1 is MNHEY, CDR2 SVGAGI, per germline. The chain's CDR3 is CATYYPGRSGELFF. The CDR3 region has the DNA TGTGCCACCTATTACCCTGGGAGGAGCGGGGAGCTGTTTTTT.

A word on this clonotype: A read error may account for a junction end that differs from germline. The chain links TRBV28 to TRBJ2-1, with D perhaps matching TRBD1 or TRBD2 (5 bases each). Germline CDR1 reads MDHEN; CDR2 reads SYDVKM. The CDR3 sequence is 13 residues long. The DNA for the CDR3 is TGTGCCAGCCGGGGACGGGCCTACAATGAGCGGTTCTTC. This encodes CASRGRAYNERFF.

CDR3 protein: CASSPTTSLAKNIQYF. DNA for the CDR3: TGTGCCAGTAGCCCCACAACAAGTCTAGCCAAAAACATTCAGTACTTC. The chain couples TRBV19 to TRBJ2-4; D remains ambiguous. Trimming took 6 bases from V and 0 from J, leaving 15 bases between them. Germline V lookup: CDR1 LNHDA, CDR2 SQIVND (reference sequence). This CDR3 region has 16 residues.

The table lists this clonotype with many counts. This CDR3 reads CASSDLGIGTEAFF. For the CDR3, the DNA is TGTGCCAGCAGCGATTTAGGGATTGGAACTGAAGCTTTCTTT. The V call is TRBV25-1, the J call TRBJ1-1; D gene unclear. Germline CDR1 MGHDK, CDR2 SYGVNS. With 6 bases removed from V and 5 bases from J, the gap between germline ends came to 16 bases. CDR3 length: 14 amino acids. The full variable domain, rest sourced from reference TRBV25-1 and TRBJ1-1, is EADIYQTPRYLVIGTGKKITLECSQTMGHDKMYWYQQDPGMELHLIHYSYGVNSTEKGDLSSESTVSRIRTEHFPLTLESARPSHTSQYLCASSDLGIGTEAFFGQGTRLTVV.

This clonotype was counted at least ten times. The chain is built from TRBV7-9 and TRBJ2-2; D is unclear. The CDR3 spans 18 residues. Germline-derived CDR1 and CDR2 are SEHNR and FQNEAQ (reference sequence). Trimming left V 4 bases short and J 0 bases short, with 18 bases between. The CDR3 DNA follows: TGTGCCAGCAGCTCCCCCCGGCTAGGTCTAGCGAACACCGGGGAGCTGTTTTTT. This codes for CASSSPRLGLANTGELFF.

The chain carries TRBV15 and TRBJ2-7, with D perhaps TRBD1 or TRBD2 (5 bases each). Germline V gene lookup returns CDR1 LNHNV and CDR2 YYDKDF (reference sequence). Trimming left V 5 bases short and J 0 bases short, with 17 bases between. CDR3 length equals 16 residues. In DNA form, the CDR3 reads TGTGCCACCAGCCCATTCCCGGGACCCAGCTCCTACGAGCAGTACTTC. This sequence encodes CATSPFPGPSSYEQYF.